This is a list of T cell receptor beta chains from one sample in a study of blood T cell repertoires in COVID-19. Clones were read by immunoSEQ multiplex PCR, and TCRdb kept only the in-frame ones, dropping some. Of 200,000 to 250,000 clones listed, approximately 85% were seen once; the top ten hold approximately 2%. Sequencing input: PBMCs or T cells enriched from blood (not recorded which). These receptors all stem from a woman between 50 and 59 years old who had recovered from COVID-19. The CDR3 runs from the conserved cysteine through the conserved F or W. A D gene is named only where the DNA matches it firmly. Where a row states a size, it is once, few, many or the class of an expanded clone; other rows omit it.

>-|-|TRBV19|TRBJ1-3
TGTGCCAGTAGTCGCAGGGAAGGAAACACCATATATTTT
CASSRREGNTIYF
>TRBD2|once|TRBV9|TRBJ2-2
TGTGCCAGCAGCCGGACTATCGCGGGAGGGGGCACCGGGGAGCTGTTTTTT
CASSRTIAGGGTGELFF
>-|-|TRBV6-5|TRBJ1-4
TGTGCCAGCAGTTACTCTCAGTATGAAAAACTGTTTTTT
CASSYSQYEKLFF
>TRBD2|-|TRBV7-2|TRBJ2-1
TGTGCCAGCAGCAAACTAGCGGACTACAATGAGCAGTTCTTC
CASSKLADYNEQFF
>TRBD2|-|TRBV19|TRBJ2-1
TGTGCCAGTAGTCCGCCCCCGGCGGGGGTCGGTAATGAGCAGTTCTTC
CASSPPPAGVGNEQFF
>-|-|TRBV4-3|TRBJ1-3
TGCGCCAGCAGCCAAGAATGGGCCGGAGGAAACACCATATATTTT
CASSQEWAGGNTIYF
>-|-|TRBV11-2|TRBJ2-3
TGTGCCAGCAGCCTCGGACTCACAGATACGCAGTATTTT
CASSLGLTDTQYF
>TRBD1|-|TRBV6-5|TRBJ1-5
TGTGCCAGCAGTTTCAGACAGGGGCGAGGTCAGCCCCAGCATTTT
CASSFRQGRGQPQHF
>TRBD2|-|TRBV9|TRBJ2-7
TGTGCCAGCAGCGTTACCCCAGCGGGAGGGTACAACGAGCAGTACTTC
CASSVTPAGGYNEQYF
>TRBD2|-|TRBV6-5|TRBJ2-3
TGTGCCAGCAGTTACTCGGGACTAGCCGAAGATACGCAGTATTTT
CASSYSGLAEDTQYF
>TRBD1|-|TRBV5-5|TRBJ2-3
TGTGCCAGCAGCCCGGGACAGGGGAACACAGATACGCAGTATTTT
CASSPGQGNTDTQYF
>TRBD1|-|TRBV19|TRBJ1-5
TGTGCCAGTAGTATGGGGACAGGGGCGGCAGGTCAGCCCCAGCATTTT
CASSMGTGAAGQPQHF
>-|-|TRBV27|TRBJ1-2
TGTGCCAGGACGACAGGAAAAAACTATGGCTACACCTTC
CARTTGKNYGYTF
>-|-|TRBV5-1|TRBJ2-7
TGCGCCAGCAGCAGAACCGGGACTCCCGGGTCCTACGAGCAGTACTTC
CASSRTGTPGSYEQYF
>TRBD1|few|TRBV28|TRBJ1-2
TGTGCCAGCAGCCCGGACAGGGGGCGGGCCCGCTATGGCTACACCTTC
CASSPDRGRARYGYTF
>-|-|TRBV30|TRBJ1-2
TGTGCCTGGAGTGAGGGGATATGGGGCTACACCTTC
CAWSEGIWGYTF